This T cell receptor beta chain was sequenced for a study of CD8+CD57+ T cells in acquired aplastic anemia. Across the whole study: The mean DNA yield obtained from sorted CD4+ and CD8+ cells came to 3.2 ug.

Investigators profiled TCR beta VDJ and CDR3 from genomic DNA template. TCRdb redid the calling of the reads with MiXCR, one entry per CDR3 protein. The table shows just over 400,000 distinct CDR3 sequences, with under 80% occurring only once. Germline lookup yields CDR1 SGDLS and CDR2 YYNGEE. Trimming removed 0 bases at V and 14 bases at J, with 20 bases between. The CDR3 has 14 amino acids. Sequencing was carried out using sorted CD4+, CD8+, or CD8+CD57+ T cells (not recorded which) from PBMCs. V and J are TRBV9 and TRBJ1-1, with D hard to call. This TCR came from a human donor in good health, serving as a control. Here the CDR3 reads CASSVVMASPLHFF. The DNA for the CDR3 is TGTGCCAGCAGCGTAGTCATGGCTTCACCCCTCCACTTCTTT.